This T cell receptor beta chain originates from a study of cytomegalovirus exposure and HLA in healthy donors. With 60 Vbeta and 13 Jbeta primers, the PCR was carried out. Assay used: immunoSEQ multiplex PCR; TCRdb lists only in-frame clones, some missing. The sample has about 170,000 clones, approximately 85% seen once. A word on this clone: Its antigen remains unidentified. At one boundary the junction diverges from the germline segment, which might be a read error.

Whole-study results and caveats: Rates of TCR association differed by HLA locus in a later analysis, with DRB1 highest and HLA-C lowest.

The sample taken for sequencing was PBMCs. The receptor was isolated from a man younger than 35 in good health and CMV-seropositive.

The CDR3 sequence: CASRESTGENTEAFF. The CDR3 DNA is TGCGCCAGCAGGGAGTCGACAGGGGAGAACACTGAAGCTTTCTTT. The chain joins TRBV10-1 to TRBJ1-1; 8 bases match TRBD1. Per germline, CDR1 WNHNN and CDR2 SYGVQD (reference sequence). CDR3 length: 15 residues.